These T cell receptor beta chains were read from a single sample in a study of CD8 T cells in ankylosing spondylitis. MiXCR, applied by TCRdb to the 5' RACE reads, yields one record per CDR3 protein. The sample lists some 38,000 distinct CDR3 sequences, approximately 3% seen once, with around 2.8% in the top ten. The sample taken for sequencing was blood, either unsorted or a sorted T cell fraction (not recorded which). All receptors derive from a male donor with ankylosing spondylitis or in good health (not recorded which). CDR3s include the opening cysteine and the closing phenylalanine or tryptophan. Each record gives: J gene, clone size, V gene, D gene, CDR3 DNA, CDR3 protein. A D gene is named only where the DNA matches it firmly. The listing skips clone size in some rows; elsewhere it reads once, few, many or a size class.

>TRBJ1-6|many|TRBV9|TRBD1
TGTGCCAGCAGCCCCCGGACAGGGGGTAATTCACCCCTCCACTTT
CASSPRTGGNSPLHF
>TRBJ2-6|many|TRBV9|TRBD2
TGTGCCAGCAGCGCAATAGCGGGGGGGCCGTGGGGGGCCAACGTCCTGACTTTC
CASSAIAGGPWGANVLTF
>TRBJ2-3|many|TRBV9|.
TGTGCCAGCAGCGTAGGGGGGACGCATACGCAGTATTTT
CASSVGGTHTQYF
>TRBJ2-2|many|TRBV9|.
TGTGCCAGCAGCGTAGAATACACCGGGGAGCTGTTTTTT
CASSVEYTGELFF
>TRBJ1-3|many|TRBV9|.
TGTGCCAGCAGCGAGCTCGAGTGGGACACCATATATTTT
CASSELEWDTIYF
>TRBJ2-5|many|TRBV9|.
TGTGCCAGCAGCGTAGGGCCGGCCCAAGAGACCCAGTACTTC
CASSVGPAQETQYF
>TRBJ2-4|many|TRBV9|TRBD1
TGTGCCAGCAGCGTAGATCAGGGGGCTGGGGCCAAAAACATTCAGTACTTC
CASSVDQGAGAKNIQYF
>TRBJ2-1|many|TRBV9|.
TGTGCCAGCAGCGTAGCTTCGGGGCTAGCCGGCGTGGAGCAGTTCTTC
CASSVASGLAGVEQFF
>TRBJ2-5|many|TRBV9|.
TGTGCCAGCAGCGTAGGGAGGGGCGCGGAGACCCAGTACTTC
CASSVGRGAETQYF
>TRBJ2-2|many|TRBV9|.
TGTGCCAGCAGCGTGACCCTCAGCGGGGAGCTGTTTTTT
CASSVTLSGELFF
>TRBJ1-2|.|TRBV9|.
TGTGCCAGCAGCGTGGACAGATCTTTCTATGGCTACACCTTC
CASSVDRSFYGYTF
>TRBJ1-2|many|TRBV9|TRBD1
TGTGCCAGCAGCCCAACAGGGGGGATATCCTATGGCTACACCTTC
CASSPTGGISYGYTF
>TRBJ1-1|many|TRBV9|.
TGTGCCAGCAGCGTTCTCGGGGGGGGAACTGAAGCTTTCTTT
CASSVLGGGTEAFF
>TRBJ2-2|many|TRBV9|.
TGTGCCAGCAGCGTAGGCCAGGGGCGGGACACCGGGGAGCTGTTTTTT
CASSVGQGRDTGELFF
>TRBJ2-2|many|TRBV9|.
TGTGCCAGCAGCGTGGGTAGTTGGGCCGGGGAGCTGTTTTTT
CASSVGSWAGELFF
>TRBJ2-1|many|TRBV9|.
TGTGCCAGCAGCGTAGATGCTCCTTCCTACAATGAGCAGTTCTTC
CASSVDAPSYNEQFF
>TRBJ2-2|many|TRBV9|.
TGTGCCAGCAGCGTAGTTGGGGGCCCCGGGGAGCTGTTTTTT
CASSVVGGPGELFF
>TRBJ2-2|many|TRBV9|.
TGTGCCAGCAGCGTATTACCAGGAGCGAACACCGGGGAGCTGTTTTTT
CASSVLPGANTGELFF
>TRBJ1-6|many|TRBV9|.
TGTGCCAGCAGCGAAAGTAGTCCTCAGTATAATTCACCCCTCCACTTT
CASSESSPQYNSPLHF
>TRBJ2-1|many|TRBV9|TRBD2
TGTGCCAGCAGCGTAGACGGGAGGGCCTGGAATGAGCAGTTCTTC
CASSVDGRAWNEQFF
>TRBJ1-1|many|TRBV9|.
TGTGCCAGCAGCGTAGTAGACACTGAAGCTTTCTTT
CASSVVDTEAFF
>TRBJ2-1|many|TRBV9|.
TGTGCCAGCACCCCCCCGGGGAGCGCCCGTAATGAGCAGTTCTTC
CASTPPGSARNEQFF
>TRBJ1-2|many|TRBV9|.
TGTGCCAGCAGCGCGGGCCCCGCAGGCTATGGCTACACCTTC
CASSAGPAGYGYTF
>TRBJ1-1|many|TRBV9|.
TGTGCCAGCAGCGTAATAGAGGGGGGTGAAGCTTTCTTT
CASSVIEGGEAFF
>TRBJ2-3|.|TRBV9|.
TGTGCCAGCAGCGTAGATACGAACACAGATACGCAGTATTTT
CASSVDTNTDTQYF
>TRBJ1-6|.|TRBV9|.
TGTGCCAGCAGCATCCAGACTAATTCACCCCTCCACTTT
CASSIQTNSPLHF
>TRBJ2-1|many|TRBV9|.
TGTGCCAGCAGCGTAGGACAGAGCTACAATGAGCAGTTCTTC
CASSVGQSYNEQFF
>TRBJ2-2|.|TRBV1|.
TGCACCAGCCCCAACGGGCGGGGGGCGCGCACCGGGGAGCTGTTTTTT
CTSPNGRGARTGELFF
>TRBJ1-2|many|TRBV9|.
TGTGCCAGCAGCAGAACTGAACGATACACCTTC
CASSRTERYTF
>TRBJ1-2|many|TRBV9|.
TGTGCCAGCATGGGGTCAGGGGAGGATGGCTACACCTTC
CASMGSGEDGYTF
>TRBJ2-3|many|TRBV9|TRBD2
TGTGCCAGCAGCAAATTACTAGCGGGGGTCGATACGCAGTATTTT
CASSKLLAGVDTQYF
>TRBJ1-1|many|TRBV9|TRBD1
TGTGCCAGCAGCCCCTGGGGACAGGGGGGAGCTTTCTTT
CASSPWGQGGAFF
>TRBJ2-1|many|TRBV9|.
TGTGCCAGCAGCGTAGGGTTAGGGGGGAGGGCGAACAATGAGCAGTTCTTC
CASSVGLGGRANNEQFF
>TRBJ2-5|many|TRBV9|TRBD1
TGTGCCAGCAGCGTAGCGAGGGACAGGACGGAAGAGACCCAGTACTTC
CASSVARDRTEETQYF
>TRBJ2-1|many|TRBV9|.
TGTGCCAGCAGCGTAGGGCCCCTAAATGAAGGGCAGTTCTTC
CASSVGPLNEGQFF
>TRBJ2-5|.|TRBV9|TRBD1
TGTGCCAGCAGCGTAGGTTCAGGGGGCAGTGAGACCCAGTACTTC
CASSVGSGGSETQYF
>TRBJ2-5|many|TRBV9|TRBD2
TGTGCCAGCGCGGGGGATTTGGGGACCCAGTACTTC
CASAGDLGTQYF
>TRBJ2-5|.|TRBV9|TRBD2
TGTGCCAGCAGCGTAGGCTCGGGACTAGCGGAAGAGACCCAGTACTTC
CASSVGSGLAEETQYF
>TRBJ2-5|many|TRBV9|.
TGTGCCAGCAGCCCTTTGGGGGGGGCCCAAGAGACCCAGTACTTC
CASSPLGGAQETQYF
>TRBJ2-2|many|TRBV9|.
TGTGCCAGCAGCGTAGAGGGTAGTAGGACCGGGGAGCTGTTTTTT
CASSVEGSRTGELFF
>TRBJ1-4|many|TRBV9|TRBD1
TGTGCCAGCACCAGCGACAGGGGAAATGAAAAACTGTTTTTT
CASTSDRGNEKLFF
>TRBJ2-3|many|TRBV9|TRBD1
TGTGCCAGCAGCGGAGGACAGGGAACGGATACGCAGTATTTT
CASSGGQGTDTQYF
>TRBJ1-6|many|TRBV9|.
TGTGCCAGCAGCTCTAGTGGCTCACTGGCCGCGCCCCTCCACTTT
CASSSSGSLAAPLHF
>TRBJ2-2|many|TRBV9|TRBD2
TGTGCCAGCAGCGTAGTCCCGGCGGGGGGATTGAACACCGGGGAGCTGTTTTTT
CASSVVPAGGLNTGELFF
>TRBJ2-1|many|TRBV9|TRBD2
TGTGCCAGCAGCGCCAGCGGGAGTTTCGGCGATGAGCAGTTCTTC
CASSASGSFGDEQFF